The source of this T cell receptor (beta chain) is a study of blood T cell repertoires in COVID-19 (dated by TCRdb to the early 2020s). For the wider study: Samples from collaborators originated in the United States, Italy and Spain and spanned both the acute and convalescent phases of COVID-19. The repertoires were made available in a free public database intended to serve as a resource for research on the immune response to SARS-CoV-2. Where available, HLA class I and class II types were obtained from metadata supplied by the sample provider rather than from assay-based typing. The samples were drawn from the first 160 participants of the ongoing ImmuneRACE study and from 950 to 1,500 subjects provided by 6 global collaborators. Deeply sampled blood TCRbeta repertoires from subjects exposed to, actively infected with, or recovered from COVID-19 were included in the dataset. The material from the prospective study consisted of cDNA or gDNA derived from T cells, B-cell-depleted T cells, or PBMCs. Sample metadata almost always included a de-identified subject ID, COVID-19 status, age in years and sex.

The cysteine opens and the phenylalanine closes a CDR3 of 14 amino acids. The kept DNA is CDR3 alone, 42 bases in frame from the first base. CDR1 SGHRS and CDR2 YFSETQ were looked up in the germline V gene. V drops 4 bases and J drops 5 bases, leaving 12 bases in between. Regarding this clone: Which antigen it targets is not known. There are no base qualities to consult, and no much larger clone falls within one base.

Each collaborating institution followed its own protocols to collect whole blood in K2EDTA tubes. For TCRbeta analysis, collaborators shipped samples in one of three forms: frozen whole blood, isolated PBMCs, or DNA extracted from either of those sample types. TCRbeta CDR3 regions were amplified from genomic DNA by means of the immunoSEQ Assay, a bias-controlled multiplex PCR. In the original analysis: Within the assay, amplification of reference gene primers was used to estimate how many nucleated cells each sample contained. To quantify the absolute abundance of each unique TCRbeta CDR3 rearrangement, sequence reads were collapsed and filtered. For each sample, productive Simpson clonality was calculated by taking the square root of Simpson's diversity index across productive rearrangements. TCRdb limited this immuneACCESS table to in-frame rearrangements with V and J called. A share of clones is missing; checked studies link under half to unresolved V genes, and the rest is unexplained. For V, J and clone size, that table is used; D and trimming come from the DNA. The sample table holds about 140,000 clones, of which roughly 81% were seen once. The ten largest clones take up more than 8.5% of the sample.

The full study reports these points: The quantity of clinical and demographic metadata differed by source and by participant and was supplied without curation.

Recombination joined TRBV5-1 with TRBJ2-2, and the D gene may be TRBD2, 6 bases matching. The sequenced sample was peripheral blood. This TCR was recovered from a woman aged 45 to 65 with active or convalescent COVID-19. The bases read TGCGCCAGCAGCCCGGGGACTGGTACCGGGGAGCTGTTTTTT. This sequence encodes CASSPGTGTGELFF. Where the CDR3 stops, the reference TRBV5-1 and TRBJ2-2 genes take over; the full variable domain is KAGVTQTPRYLIKTRGQQVTLSCSPISGHRSVSWYQQTPGQGLQFLFEYFSETQRNKGNFPGRFSGRQFSNSRSEMNVSTLELGDSALYLCASSPGTGTGELFFGEGSRLTVL.